Presented here are 9 T cell receptor beta chains from one specimen sequenced in a study of cytomegalovirus exposure and HLA in healthy donors. A multiplex PCR was run with 60 Vbeta primers and 13 Jbeta primers. TCRdb keeps only in-frame clones here, not all; method: immunoSEQ multiplex PCR. The table shows around 150,000 clones, with roughly 85% occurring only once. The sequencing sample was made of PBMCs. These receptors all stem from a man aged 50 to 59 in good health and CMV-seropositive.

The CDR3 bases are TGTGCCAGCAGCCAACCTAGCGGGGGAGAGACCCAGTACTTC. This translates into CASSQPSGGETQYF. The chain uses TRBV11-1 and TRBJ2-5; 10 bases align to TRBD2. The CDR3 runs to 14 residues. In germline, CDR1 is SGHAT, CDR2 FQDESV (reference sequence). V was clipped by 5 bases and J by 4 bases; unmatched bases: 4.

The chain carries TRBV11-2 and TRBJ2-2; D may be TRBD2 (5 bases). This CDR3 region has 15 residues. The germline CDR1 and CDR2 sequences are SGHAT and FQNNGV. The V end was cut by 6 bases, the J end by 6 bases, with 17 bases between. CDR3 DNA: TGTGCCAGCAGACCCTCTAGAGGGAGAGCCGGGGAGCTGTTTTTT. Protein product: CASRPSRGRAGELFF.

The CDR3 DNA is TGTGCCAGCAGCTCTTCCTTCTACAATGAGCAGTTCTTC. This gives the protein CASSSSFYNEQFF. V is TRBV7-2 and J is TRBJ2-1; D not certain. Germline lookup yields CDR1 SGHTA and CDR2 FQGNSA. The length of the CDR3 is 13 residues. V was cut by 4 bases and J by 3 bases, with 7 bases left in between.

The chain uses TRBV4-1 and TRBJ1-6; no definite D call. In germline, CDR1 is MGHRA, CDR2 YSYEKL. Trimming removed 2 bases from V and 8 bases from J, with 7 bases in between. This CDR3 has 13 amino acids. The CDR3 sequence is CASSQRRDSPLHF. The CDR3 DNA reads TGCGCCAGCAGCCAAAGGAGGGATTCACCCCTCCACTTT.

This sequence joins TRBV6-4 and TRBJ1-1; a weak D match, TRBD1 (6 bases). The CDR3 runs to 14 residues. Germline V CDR1 and CDR2: MRHNA, SNTAGT. The ends were cut back, 0 bases at V and 1 base at J, with 6 bases in the middle. This CDR3 is CASSDSDRNTEAFF. The CDR3 DNA reads TGTGCCAGCAGTGACTCGGACAGGAACACTGAAGCTTTCTTT.

Concerning this clone: A read error may account for a junction end that differs from germline. The same CDR3 can be traced to other DNA sequences in this sample. The genes are TRBV6-6 and TRBJ1-1; TRBD1 aligns across 10 bases. CDR1 and CDR2 from the germline V gene are MNHNY and SVGAGI (reference sequence). This CDR3 has 15 residues. CDR3 coding DNA: TGTGCCAGCAGTCGGGGGACAGGGGACAACACCGAAGCTTTCTTT. Protein: CASSRGTGDNTEAFF.

The chain couples TRBV6-6 to TRBJ2-7, with D possibly TRBD1 on 6 matching bases. The V gene's germline CDR1 is MNHNY and CDR2 SVGAGI (reference sequence). The CDR3 runs to 13 residues. With 7 bases removed from V and 0 bases from J, the gap between germline ends came to 10 bases. The CDR3 coding sequence is TGTGCCAGCACCGACAGGAGCTCCTACGAGCAGTACTTC. It translates to CASTDRSSYEQYF.

In regard to this clone: Other DNA sequences from this sample encode an identical CDR3 as well. This sequence joins TRBV5-1 and TRBJ1-4, with a possible D match to TRBD1 (5 bases). Trimming stripped 4 bases from V and 6 bases from J, with 13 bases between. The germline gives CDR1 SGHRS, CDR2 YFSETQ. This CDR3 has 14 amino acids. The CDR3 loop is CASSLAGDDEKLFF. CDR3 coding DNA: TGCGCCAGCAGCCTCGCGGGGGACGATGAAAAACTGTTTTTT. Using reference TRBV5-1 and TRBJ1-4 for the parts outside the CDR3, the full variable domain is KAGVTQTPRYLIKTRGQQVTLSCSPISGHRSVSWYQQTPGQGLQFLFEYFSETQRNKGNFPGRFSGRQFSNSRSEMNVSTLELGDSALYLCASSLAGDDEKLFFGSGTQLSVL.

V is TRBV10-2 and J is TRBJ2-3; 7 bases map to TRBD2. The junction had 7 bases not matched to a gene; V was cut back by 3 bases and J by 4 bases. CDR1 and CDR2 (germline): WSHSY, SAAADI. The CDR3 runs 15 residues. CDR3 region: CASSERGGGADTQYF. Written as DNA, the CDR3 is TGCGCCAGCAGTGAAAGGGGCGGGGGTGCAGATACGCAGTATTTT.